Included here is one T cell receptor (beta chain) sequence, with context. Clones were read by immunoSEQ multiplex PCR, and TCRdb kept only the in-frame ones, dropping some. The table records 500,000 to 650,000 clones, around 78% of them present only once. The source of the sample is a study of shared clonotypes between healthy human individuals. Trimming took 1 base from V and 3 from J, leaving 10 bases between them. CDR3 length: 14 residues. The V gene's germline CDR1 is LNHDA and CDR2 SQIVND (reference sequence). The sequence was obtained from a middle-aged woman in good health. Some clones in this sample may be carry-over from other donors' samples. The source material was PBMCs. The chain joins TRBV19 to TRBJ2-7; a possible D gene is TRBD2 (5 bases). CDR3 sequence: CASSIGGANYEQYF. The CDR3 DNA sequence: TGTGCCAGTAGTATAGGGGGAGCGAACTACGAGCAGTACTTC.